This T cell receptor beta chain is drawn from a study of cytomegalovirus exposure and HLA in healthy donors. On this clone: Its antigen is undetermined.

With 60 Vbeta and 13 Jbeta primers, the PCR was carried out. Some clones are missing from TCRdb's copy, which holds only in-frame ones; the method was immunoSEQ multiplex PCR. The repertoire holds more than 150,000 clones, 84% seen once, with approximately 2.9% in the top ten. The germline CDR1 and CDR2 sequences are SGHRS and YFSETQ. V lost 0 bases and J lost 3; bases outside the gene matches: 6. The CDR3 has 15 residues. Regarding the study as a whole: A likely sequencing artifact accounted for one observed cluster of highly shared sequence variants. The authors assumed roughly uniform sequencing depth across donors for presence/absence analyses. The investigators catalogued some 160 TCR beta chains as cytomegalovirus-associated. A link between a missense DCLRE1C variant and TCR beta V- and J-gene trimming emerged from a later analysis.

Sequencing used PBMCs. This receptor was obtained from a woman aged 50 to 65 in good health and CMV-seropositive. The chain is built from TRBV5-1 and TRBJ2-7; TRBD1 matches 7 bases. CDR3 bases: TGCGCCAGCAGCTTGGGGGACAGCCGGGGCTACGAGCAGTACTTC. It codes for CASSLGDSRGYEQYF.